One sample yielded the 30 T cell receptor beta chains listed below, sequenced in a study of T-cell reconstitution after alpha-beta-depleted transplantation in children. Library preparation (for TCRbeta) was performed with unique molecular identifiers. TCRdb passed the PCR reads through MiXCR, listing each CDR3 protein once. This table holds hundreds of thousands of distinct CDR3 sequences, 10% to 15% found once. Sequenced here: PBMCs, mostly from graft donor cells, sampled 360 days after TCRalphabeta/CD19-depleted stem cell transplant. The receptor source for this set is a male patient aged 5 to 17 who had a stem cell transplant for acute myeloid leukemia, so the T cells may come from the graft donor.

The CDR3 loop reads CASSFRQGGVNEQFF. As DNA, the CDR3 is TGCGCCAGCAGCTTCAGACAGGGAGGGGTCAATGAGCAGTTCTTC. V gene TRBV5-1 combines with J gene TRBJ2-1; D tentatively reads TRBD1 or TRBD2 (7 bases each). Germline loops: CDR1 SGHRS, CDR2 YFSETQ. This CDR3 spans 15 amino acids. V was shortened by 2 bases and J by 6 bases, with 15 bases between the two germline ends.

This clonotype occurred many times. This rearrangement joins TRBV7-9 to TRBJ2-2, with 12 bases that match TRBD2. The CDR3 spans 15 residues. Per the germline V gene, CDR1 is SEHNR and CDR2 is FQNEAQ (reference sequence). V gave up 5 bases and J gave up 5 bases; unmatched junction bases: 3. CDR3 region: CASSRLAGVTGELFF. CDR3 nucleotide sequence: TGTGCCAGCAGCCGACTAGCGGGAGTAACCGGGGAGCTGTTTTTT.

In its sample, this clonotype was seen many times. V usage is TRBV7-9 and J usage is TRBJ2-5; 10 bases line up with TRBD1. CDR1 and CDR2 from the germline V gene are SEHNR and FQNEAQ (reference sequence). After removal of 4 bases from V and 5 bases from J, the junction contained 13 bases not matched to a gene. The CDR3 length is 17 residues. CDR3 residues: CASSSGTGDPHTETQYF. The DNA of the CDR3 is TGTGCCAGCAGCTCCGGGACAGGGGACCCACATACGGAGACCCAGTACTTC.

This clonotype was observed at least ten times. The rearrangement uses TRBV20-1 and TRBJ2-1; no clear D gene. Germline-derived CDR1 and CDR2 are DFQATT and SNEGSKA (reference sequence). V shed 3 bases and J shed 6 bases, with 15 bases lying between them. This CDR3 is built from 14 residues. The DNA for the CDR3 is TGCAGTGCTAGCGACGCTTCTTGGCCCAATGAGCAGTTCTTC. Translation: CSASDASWPNEQFF.

This clonotype appeared a few times. V gene TRBV15 combines with J gene TRBJ2-3; 10 positions match TRBD1. Germline V CDR1 and CDR2: LNHNV, YYDKDF (reference sequence). This CDR3 region has 16 residues. The V gene end was trimmed by 3 bases and the J gene end by 6 bases; junction bases not matched to a gene: 9. CDR3 sequence (DNA): TGTGCCACCAGCAGTCCCTGGGACAGGGGCGCGGATACGCAGTATTTT. It encodes CATSSPWDRGADTQYF.

The table lists this clonotype with a few counts. This chain joins TRBV10-2 and TRBJ2-7; tentative D call: TRBD2 (6 bases). Germline assignment: CDR1 WSHSY and CDR2 SAAADI. Trimming took 8 bases from V and 3 from J, leaving 17 bases between them. The CDR3 is 14 residues long. The DNA for the CDR3 is TGCGCCAGCTGCGGGAATCTCCCCGGCTACGAGCAGTACTTC. Residues: CASCGNLPGYEQYF.

This clonotype was recorded a few times. The chain recombines TRBV14 with TRBJ2-2, with 7 positions matching TRBD2. Germline CDR1 reads SGHDN; CDR2 reads FVKESK. J lost 5 bases, V lost 0 bases, and 24 bases had no gene match. The CDR3 extends over 22 amino acids. The CDR3 spells CASSQETGGNSYSNPPTGELFF. In DNA, the CDR3 is TGTGCCAGCAGCCAAGAGACGGGGGGAAACAGCTACTCTAATCCTCCTACCGGGGAGCTGTTTTTT.

The chain joins TRBV20-1 to TRBJ2-1; 9 bases are shared with TRBD2. This CDR3 comprises 15 residues. Losses at the gene ends were 3 bases for V and 6 bases for J; bases not matched to a gene: 9. Germline assignment: CDR1 DFQATT and CDR2 SNEGSKA (reference sequence). CDR3 coding DNA: TGCAGTGCTAGCGTTCCGGGACTAGCCCTCAATGAGCAGTTCTTC. Translating it yields CSASVPGLALNEQFF.

V usage is TRBV5-1 and J usage is TRBJ2-7, with D maybe TRBD1 (6 bases). The CDR3 contains 15 residues. V lost 4 bases, J lost 0 bases, and 14 bases lay in between. CDR1 SGHRS and CDR2 YFSETQ come from the germline V gene. CDR3 in DNA: TGCGCCAGCAGCCACTCCGGGACAACCTCCTACGAGCAGTACTTC. Translating it yields CASSHSGTTSYEQYF.

The J gene is TRBJ1-2, the V gene TRBV20-1; D ambiguous. V lost 0 bases, J lost 4 bases, and 3 bases lay in between. The CDR3 runs 11 residues. The germline V gene encodes CDR1 DFQATT and CDR2 SNEGSKA (reference sequence). The CDR3 spells CSAREGYGYTF. The DNA of the CDR3 is TGCAGTGCTAGAGAAGGCTATGGCTACACCTTC.

This clonotype appeared many times. V usage is TRBV20-1 and J usage is TRBJ2-7; D might be TRBD1 (6 bases). The germline gives CDR1 DFQATT, CDR2 SNEGSKA (reference sequence). V was trimmed by 1 base and J by 0 bases, leaving 13 bases between them. This CDR3 is built from 15 residues. The CDR3 nucleotides read TGCAGTGCTAGAGCACGGGACAATTTCTCCTACGAGCAGTACTTC. This translates into CSARARDNFSYEQYF.

This clonotype was found a few times. The chain links TRBV15 to TRBJ1-2; no clear D. This CDR3 spans 14 amino acids. V was trimmed by 1 base and J by 6 bases, leaving 12 bases between them. The germline V gene encodes CDR1 LNHNV and CDR2 YYDKDF (reference sequence). The CDR3 nucleotides read TGTGCCACCAGCAGAGTAAAGGGAACGAATGGCTACACCTTC. Its translation: CATSRVKGTNGYTF.

This clonotype was counted between two and nine times. The V gene is TRBV11-2, the J gene TRBJ2-2; D gene uncertain. V lost 5 bases to trimming and J lost 7 bases, with 14 bases between them. CDR1 is SGHAT, CDR2 FQNNGV, per germline. CDR3 length equals 14 residues. The CDR3 sequence is CASSPAPGHGELFF. In DNA form, the CDR3 reads TGTGCCAGCAGCCCAGCACCCGGTCACGGGGAGCTGTTTTTT.

A few counts support this clonotype. The chain has TRBV15 and TRBJ2-3, with 9 positions matching TRBD1. The CDR3 runs 18 residues. In germline, CDR1 is LNHNV, CDR2 YYDKDF (reference sequence). V trimming: 0 bases; J trimming: 4 bases; junction bases outside the gene matches: 11. The DNA of the CDR3 is TGTGCCACCAGCAGAGAACCTACCGGGACAGGGAGGGCAGATACGCAGTATTTT. Translated: CATSREPTGTGRADTQYF.

This rearrangement joins TRBV20-1 to TRBJ2-1; 8 nucleotides agree with TRBD2. The CDR3 has 13 residues. The junction had 9 bases not matched to a gene; V was cut back by 8 bases and J by 6 bases. Germline V gene data show CDR1 as DFQATT and CDR2 as SNEGSKA (reference sequence). Here the CDR3 DNA reads TGCAGTCCTCACGGACTAGCACCCAATGAGCAGTTCTTC. Translating it yields CSPHGLAPNEQFF.

Only a few counts were recorded for this clonotype. The V call is TRBV6-1, the J call TRBJ2-1; 7 bases match TRBD2. Germline trimming cut 7 bases from V and 4 bases from J; bases unmatched to any gene: 19. Germline assignment: CDR1 MNHNS and CDR2 SASEGT. This CDR3 region has 18 residues. CDR3 in amino acids: CASTFRWGGSSNYNEQFF. The CDR3 nucleotides are TGTGCCAGCACCTTCCGATGGGGGGGATCTTCCAATTACAATGAGCAGTTCTTC.

The chain is built from TRBV5-1 and TRBJ2-5; 13 bases fit TRBD2. The CDR3 is 16 residues long. With 4 bases clipped from V and 3 bases from J, the junction kept 6 bases outside the gene matches. Germline values: CDR1 SGHRS, CDR2 YFSETQ. CDR3: CASSHEGLAGKETQYF. CDR3 coding DNA: TGCGCCAGCAGCCACGAGGGACTAGCGGGAAAAGAGACCCAGTACTTC.

This rearrangement joins TRBV12-3 or TRBV12-4 to TRBJ2-5; tentatively, D is TRBD2 (5 bases). V lost 6 bases to trimming and J lost 5 bases, with 7 bases between them. The length of the CDR3 is 11 residues. The CDR3 DNA reads as TGTGCCAGCAGGAGGGAGGAGACCCAGTACTTC. Amino acids: CASRREETQYF.

This clonotype has more than one count but fewer than ten. The V gene is TRBV4-3, the J gene TRBJ2-7; D may be TRBD1 or TRBD2 (5 bases each). V lost 0 bases and J lost 5, with 14 bases in between. Looked up from germline, CDR1 is LGHNA and CDR2 is YSLEER. The CDR3 contains 15 residues. The CDR3, as DNA: TGCGCCAGCAGCCAAGATGGGGGATTGGGAAACGAGCAGTACTTC. Translated: CASSQDGGLGNEQYF.

The V call is TRBV15, the J call TRBJ2-1, with 13 nucleotides matching TRBD2. The CDR3 runs to 17 residues. Germline-derived CDR1 and CDR2 are LNHNV and YYDKDF (reference sequence). V lost 3 bases and J lost 2; bases outside the gene matches: 4. The DNA of the CDR3 is TGTGCCACCAGCAGGAGACTAGCGGGGGGCCCCTACAATGAGCAGTTCTTC. Encoded protein: CATSRRLAGGPYNEQFF. The variable domain in full, with the rest retrieved from reference TRBV15 and TRBJ2-1, is DAMVIQNPRYQVTQFGKPVTLSCSQTLNHNVMYWYQQKSSQAPKLLFHYYDKDFNNEADTPDNFQSRRPNTSFCFLDIRSPGLGDTAMYLCATSRRLAGGPYNEQFFGPGTRLTVL.

This clonotype was detected ten times or more. The genes are TRBV7-2 and TRBJ1-5, with D possibly TRBD1 on 5 matching bases. The CDR3 is made up of 16 amino acids. Germline loops: CDR1 SGHTA, CDR2 FQGNSA. Trimming shortened V by 1 base and J by 4 bases, and 14 bases separated the two germline ends. The chain's CDR3 is CASSLGARAVNQPQHF. The CDR3 region has the DNA TGTGCCAGCAGCTTAGGTGCCAGGGCGGTAAATCAGCCCCAGCATTTT.

The rearrangement uses TRBV28 and TRBJ2-1; D unresolved. CDR3 length: 16 residues. V was cut by 5 bases and J by 6 bases, with 20 bases left in between. Germline CDR1 reads MDHEN; CDR2 reads SYDVKM. This chain's CDR3 is CASSPRPDLRFNEQFF. CDR3 DNA: TGTGCCAGCAGTCCAAGACCCGACCTCCGATTCAATGAGCAGTTCTTC. The entire variable domain, with the rest obtained from reference TRBV28 and TRBJ2-1, is as follows: DVKVTQSSRYLVKRTGEKVFLECVQDMDHENMFWYRQDPGLGLRLIYFSYDVKMKEKGDIPEGYSVSREKKERFSLILESASTNQTSMYLCASSPRPDLRFNEQFFGPGTRLTVL.

V and J are TRBV11-2 and TRBJ2-7, with 10 bases matching TRBD2. In germline, CDR1 is SGHAT, CDR2 FQNNGV. There are 14 residues in the CDR3. V lost 5 bases to trimming and J lost 4 bases; unmatched junction nucleotides: 5. The CDR3 region is CASSRRGLAYEQYF. CDR3 nucleotide sequence: TGTGCCAGCAGCCGCCGGGGACTAGCGTACGAGCAGTACTTC. The whole variable domain, remainder taken from reference TRBV11-2 and TRBJ2-7, is EAGVAQSPRYKIIEKRQSVAFWCNPISGHATLYWYQQILGQGPKLLIQFQNNGVVDDSQLPKDRFSAERLKGVDSTLKIQPAKLEDSAVYLCASSRRGLAYEQYFGPGTRLTVT.

The sample holds many counts of this clonotype. V usage is TRBV12-3 or TRBV12-4 and J usage is TRBJ2-7, with D hard to call. Trimming removed 3 bases at V and 4 bases at J, with 13 bases between. This CDR3 comprises 14 residues. CDR3 DNA: TGTGCCAGCAGTTTGTTGGGTTATCGATACGAGCAGTACTTC. Its translation: CASSLLGYRYEQYF.

The J gene is TRBJ2-7, the V gene TRBV21-1; the table calls TRBD1, which could not be checked here. TRBV21-1 is a pseudogene locus. The CDR3 has 12 residues. The CDR3 DNA is TGTGCCAGCATCCGACAGGGTCCCGAGCAGTACTTC. Protein sequence: CASIRQGPEQYF.

The chain couples TRBV18 to TRBJ2-2, with TRBD2 matching over 14 bases. This CDR3 is 18 amino acids long. V was pared by 4 bases and J by 6 bases, with 10 bases of the junction left unmatched. Germline V lookup: CDR1 KGHSH, CDR2 LQKENI. CDR3 sequence (DNA): TGTGCCAGCTCACTCGGACTAGCGGGAGGAATGGTACCCGGGGAGCTGTTTTTT. Its translation is CASSLGLAGGMVPGELFF.

This clonotype was seen a few times. The V and J genes are TRBV20-1 and TRBJ2-7; 10 nucleotides align to TRBD1. This CDR3 has 15 residues. The junction had 6 bases not matched to a gene; V was cut back by 1 base and J by 3 bases. CDR1 and CDR2 from the germline V gene are DFQATT and SNEGSKA (reference sequence). CDR3: CSARAVDRGYYEQYF. In DNA, the CDR3 is TGCAGTGCTAGAGCGGTGGACAGGGGGTACTACGAGCAGTACTTC.

The chain recombines TRBV7-6 with TRBJ1-5; D perhaps matches TRBD1 (5 bases). This CDR3 region has 15 residues. The V and J ends lost 1 base and 5 bases respectively, with 12 bases between them. Germline CDR1 is SGHVS and CDR2 is FNYEAQ. This CDR3 is CASSLVGDGYQPQHF. CDR3 bases: TGTGCCAGCAGCTTAGTCGGGGACGGATATCAGCCCCAGCATTTT. The full variable domain, its missing parts supplied by reference TRBV7-6 and TRBJ1-5, is GAGVSQSPRYKVTKRGQDVALRCDPISGHVSLYWYRQALGQGPEFLTYFNYEAQQDKSGLPNDRFSAERPEGSISTLTIQRTEQRDSAMYRCASSLVGDGYQPQHFGDGTRLSIL.

This clonotype was observed a few times. The V gene is TRBV30, the J gene TRBJ2-1; 7 bases are a match to TRBD2. Germline V gene sequence: CDR1 GTSNPN, CDR2 SVGIG (reference sequence). The trim removed 4 bases at V and 7 bases at J, leaving 10 bases unmatched. This CDR3 has 14 amino acids. The CDR3 protein is CAWIQLAASNEQFF. The CDR3 DNA reads as TGTGCCTGGATACAGCTAGCGGCGAGTAATGAGCAGTTCTTC.

There are many counts of this clonotype. The chain joins TRBV6-5 to TRBJ2-2; 7 positions match TRBD1. Germline V gives CDR1 MNHEY, CDR2 SVGAGI. The length of the CDR3 is 16 residues. V dropped 7 bases and J dropped 4; count of bases not matched to a gene: 12. The CDR3: CASTSLTGLSTGELFF. The CDR3 DNA follows: TGTGCCAGCACCTCGCTGACAGGGTTGAGCACCGGGGAGCTGTTTTTT.